The next 2 T cell receptor beta chains were all read from a single sample in a study of blood T cell repertoires in COVID-19 (dated by TCRdb to about 2020). Preparation of the library involved the immunoSEQ multiplex PCR assay. The immuneACCESS repertoire file appears here via TCRdb, limited to in-frame rearrangements. These files lack a portion of the clones; in checked studies, under half of the deficit traces to unresolved V genes, and the cause of the others is not known. Recorded for this sample are some 33,000 clones; about 88% of them occurred a single time. The ten largest clones take up over 2% of the sample. Material for sequencing was peripheral blood. These TCRs come from a human donor in a cohort sampled during active COVID-19.

This chain uses TRBV21-1 with TRBJ2-7; the table names TRBD1, a call not compared with the DNA. TRBV21-1 is reported as a pseudogene. The CDR3 runs 16 residues. The CDR3 DNA sequence: TGTGCCAGCAGCAAATGGACAGGGATAAACTCCTACGAGCAGTACTTC. This sequence encodes CASSKWTGINSYEQYF.

The chain recombines TRBV18 with TRBJ2-2, with TRBD1 as a possible D gene (6 bases). V gave up 6 bases and J gave up 1 base, with 9 bases separating them. Germline V gives CDR1 KGHSH, CDR2 LQKENI. CDR3 length equals 14 residues. Here the CDR3 DNA reads TGTGCCAGCTCCCCGACAGGGAACACCGGGGAGCTGTTTTTT. Translated, it gives CASSPTGNTGELFF.